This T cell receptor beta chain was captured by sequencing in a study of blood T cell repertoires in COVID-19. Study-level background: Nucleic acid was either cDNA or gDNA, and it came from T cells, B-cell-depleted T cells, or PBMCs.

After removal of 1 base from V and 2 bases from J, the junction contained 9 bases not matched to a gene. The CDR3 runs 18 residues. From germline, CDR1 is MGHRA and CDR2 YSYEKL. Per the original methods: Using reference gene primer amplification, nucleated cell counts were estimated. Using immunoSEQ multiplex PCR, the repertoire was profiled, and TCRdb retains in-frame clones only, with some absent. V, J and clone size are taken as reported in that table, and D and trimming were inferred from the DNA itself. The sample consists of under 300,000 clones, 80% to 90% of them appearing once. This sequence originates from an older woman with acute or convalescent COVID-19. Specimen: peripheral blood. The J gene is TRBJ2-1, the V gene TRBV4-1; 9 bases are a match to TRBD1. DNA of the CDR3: TGCGCCAGCAGCCAAGCCTCGACAGGGGGAGGAACCTACAATGAGCAGTTCTTC. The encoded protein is CASSQASTGGGTYNEQFF.